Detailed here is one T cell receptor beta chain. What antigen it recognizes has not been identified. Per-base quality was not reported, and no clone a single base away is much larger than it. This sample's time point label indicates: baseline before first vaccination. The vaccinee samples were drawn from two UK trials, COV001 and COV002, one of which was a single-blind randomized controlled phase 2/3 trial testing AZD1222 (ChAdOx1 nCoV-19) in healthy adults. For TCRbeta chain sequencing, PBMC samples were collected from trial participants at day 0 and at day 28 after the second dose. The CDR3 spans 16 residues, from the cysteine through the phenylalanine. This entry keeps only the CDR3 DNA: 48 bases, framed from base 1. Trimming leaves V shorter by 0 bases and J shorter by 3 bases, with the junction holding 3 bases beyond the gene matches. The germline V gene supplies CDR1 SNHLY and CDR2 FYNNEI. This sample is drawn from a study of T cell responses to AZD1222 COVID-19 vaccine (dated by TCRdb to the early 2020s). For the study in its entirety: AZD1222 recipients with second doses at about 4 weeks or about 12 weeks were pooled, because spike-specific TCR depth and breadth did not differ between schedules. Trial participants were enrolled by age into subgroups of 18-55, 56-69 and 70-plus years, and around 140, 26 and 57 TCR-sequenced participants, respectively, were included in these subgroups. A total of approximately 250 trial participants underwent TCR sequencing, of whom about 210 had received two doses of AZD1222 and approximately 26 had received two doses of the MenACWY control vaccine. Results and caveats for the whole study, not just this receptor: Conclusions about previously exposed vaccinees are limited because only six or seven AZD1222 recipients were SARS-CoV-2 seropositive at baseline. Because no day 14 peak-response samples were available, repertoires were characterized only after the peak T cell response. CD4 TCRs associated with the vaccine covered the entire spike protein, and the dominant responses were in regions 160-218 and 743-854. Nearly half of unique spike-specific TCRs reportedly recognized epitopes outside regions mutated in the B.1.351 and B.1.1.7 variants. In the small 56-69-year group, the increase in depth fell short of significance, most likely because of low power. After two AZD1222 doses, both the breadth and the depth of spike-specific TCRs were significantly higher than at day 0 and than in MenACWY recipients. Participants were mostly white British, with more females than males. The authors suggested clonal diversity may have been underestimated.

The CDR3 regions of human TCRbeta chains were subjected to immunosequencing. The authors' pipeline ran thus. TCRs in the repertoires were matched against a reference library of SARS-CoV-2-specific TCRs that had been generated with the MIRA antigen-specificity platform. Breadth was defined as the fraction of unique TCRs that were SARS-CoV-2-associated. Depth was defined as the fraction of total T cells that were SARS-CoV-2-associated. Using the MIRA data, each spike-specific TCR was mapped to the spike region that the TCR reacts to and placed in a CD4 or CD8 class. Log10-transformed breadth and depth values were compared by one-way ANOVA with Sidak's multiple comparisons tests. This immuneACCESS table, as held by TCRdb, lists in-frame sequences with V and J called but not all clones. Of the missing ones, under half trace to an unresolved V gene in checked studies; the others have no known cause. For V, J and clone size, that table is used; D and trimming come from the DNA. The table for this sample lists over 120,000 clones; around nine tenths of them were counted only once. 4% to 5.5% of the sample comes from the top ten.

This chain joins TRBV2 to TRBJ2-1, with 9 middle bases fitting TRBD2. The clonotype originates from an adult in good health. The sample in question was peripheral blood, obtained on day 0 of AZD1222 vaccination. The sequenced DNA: TGTGCCAGCAGTGAAGCTCTAGCGGGGCACTACAATGAGCAGTTCTTC. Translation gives CASSEALAGHYNEQFF.